Each of the 18 T cell receptor beta chains below was sequenced from the same sample in a study of cytomegalovirus exposure and HLA in healthy donors. The primer mix had 60 Vbeta and 13 Jbeta primers. This table comes from immunoSEQ multiplex PCR, and its TCRdb copy is limited to in-frame clones, with some not included. This sample has a few hundred thousand clones; approximately 78% occur once, and the top ten carry about 3%. Source material: PBMCs. Source of these receptors: a man aged 25 to 40 in good health and CMV-seronegative.

The chain recombines TRBV9 with TRBJ1-1; D might be TRBD1 (5 bases). CDR3 length: 16 residues. Trimming took off 0 bases at V and 1 base at J, with 13 bases between the two ends. Germline V gives CDR1 SGDLS, CDR2 YYNGEE. Written as DNA, the CDR3 is TGTGCCAGCAGCGTAGGGACACAACGAAGGAACACTGAAGCTTTCTTT. It translates to CASSVGTQRRNTEAFF.

The J gene is TRBJ2-3, the V gene TRBV5-8, with a tentative D call TRBD2 (6 bases). The CDR3 runs 15 residues. The V end was cut by 3 bases, the J end by 0 bases, with 11 bases between. From germline, CDR1 is SGHTS and CDR2 YDEGEE. CDR3 amino acids: CASSSRGESTDTQYF. CDR3 nucleotide sequence: TGTGCCAGCAGCTCACGCGGGGAAAGCACAGATACGCAGTATTTT.

V is TRBV10-3 and J is TRBJ1-5, with TRBD1 matching 10 bases. CDR1 and CDR2 from the germline V gene are ENHRY and SYGVKD. With 2 bases clipped from V and 2 bases from J, the junction kept 9 bases outside the gene matches. The CDR3 has 18 amino acids. CDR3 nucleotide sequence: TGTGCCATCAGTGAGAAGAACGGGACAGGGGTACGCAATCAGCCCCAGCATTTT. This encodes CAISEKNGTGVRNQPQHF.

This rearrangement joins TRBV4-1 to TRBJ2-5; 11 positions match TRBD2. The length of the CDR3 is 15 residues. The germline V gene has CDR1 MGHRA and CDR2 YSYEKL. J lost 11 bases, V lost 4 bases, and 12 bases had no gene match. CDR3 residues: CASSPGLAGSGQQYF. The CDR3 DNA sequence: TGCGCCAGCAGCCCCGGACTAGCGGGCTCCGGGCAGCAGTACTTC.

This chain connects TRBV7-2 to TRBJ1-2; TRBD1 agrees at 8 bases. Looked up from germline, CDR1 is SGHTA and CDR2 is FQGNSA. The V gene end was trimmed by 2 bases and the J gene end by 7 bases; junction bases not matched to a gene: 3. The CDR3 loop spans 13 amino acids. This CDR3 is CASSLTGGPGYTF. CDR3 sequence (DNA): TGTGCCAGCAGCTTAACAGGGGGTCCTGGCTACACCTTC.

This chain connects TRBV5-1 to TRBJ1-6; 8 bases fit TRBD1. The CDR3 is made up of 15 amino acids. Germline V gene sequence: CDR1 SGHRS, CDR2 YFSETQ. V shed 4 bases and J 7 bases; nucleotides not matched to a gene: 7. CDR3 region: CASSPDRVVNSPLHF. The CDR3 coding sequence is TGCGCCAGCAGCCCGGACAGGGTTGTCAATTCACCCCTCCACTTT.

V and J are TRBV7-2 and TRBJ2-7; the match to TRBD1 covers 10 bases. CDR1 is SGHTA, CDR2 FQGNSA, per germline. Germline trimming cut 5 bases from V and 6 bases from J; bases unmatched to any gene: 13. There are 16 residues in the CDR3. CDR3 amino acids: CASSTQKSGTGVEQYF. The CDR3 nucleotides read TGTGCCAGCAGCACCCAAAAATCCGGGACAGGGGTCGAGCAGTACTTC.

This sequence joins TRBV19 and TRBJ2-1, with TRBD2 as a possible D gene (6 bases). The CDR3 has 15 residues. The V end was cut by 6 bases, the J end by 0 bases, with 12 bases between. Germline-derived CDR1 and CDR2 are LNHDA and SQIVND (reference sequence). In DNA form, the CDR3 reads TGTGCCAGTAGGGCCCCGGGACTCTCCTACAATGAGCAGTTCTTC. Its translation is CASRAPGLSYNEQFF.

A single count supports this clone. The rearrangement links TRBV5-4 to TRBJ1-2, with D possibly matching TRBD1 (6 bases). Germline-derived CDR1 and CDR2 are SGHNT and YYREEE (reference sequence). With 4 bases removed from V and 8 bases from J, the gap between germline ends came to 21 bases. The length of the CDR3 is 15 residues. CDR3 coding DNA: TGTGCCAGCAGCCCCAGGGACAAGGGGCATCGCGGCTACACCTTC. Translated, it gives CASSPRDKGHRGYTF.

The CDR3 DNA is TGTGCCAGCAGCGCCACTCCCCGACAGGGCGAGCAGTACTTC. Protein product: CASSATPRQGEQYF. The chain joins TRBV11-1 to TRBJ2-7; TRBD1 matches at 7 bases. This CDR3 has 14 residues. Germline CDR1 SGHAT, CDR2 FQDESV (reference sequence). V lost 5 bases to trimming and J lost 6 bases; unmatched junction nucleotides: 10. Drawing the rest from reference TRBV11-1 and TRBJ2-7, the complete variable domain is EAEVAQSPRYKITEKSQAVAFWCDPISGHATLYWYRQILGQGPELLVQFQDESVVDDSQLPKDRFSAERLKGVDSTLKIQPAELGDSAMYLCASSATPRQGEQYFGPGTRLTVT.

The genes are TRBV27 and TRBJ2-7; D uncertain. V was trimmed by 5 bases and J by 2 bases, leaving 4 bases between them. The CDR3 consists of 11 residues. Per germline, CDR1 MNHEY and CDR2 SMNVEV (reference sequence). The CDR3 region is CASSNTYEQYF. Here the CDR3 DNA reads TGTGCCAGCAGTAACACCTACGAGCAGTACTTC.

The chain joins TRBV19 to TRBJ2-7; D may be TRBD1 (6 bases). V was pared by 3 bases and J by 0 bases, with 12 bases between. CDR1 LNHDA and CDR2 SQIVND come from the germline V gene (reference sequence). The CDR3 loop spans 15 amino acids. The CDR3 is CASSIGTPSSYEQYF. CDR3 sequence (DNA): TGTGCCAGTAGTATCGGGACACCTTCCTCCTACGAGCAGTACTTC.

The chain employs TRBV7-2 and TRBJ2-7, with D uncertain. Trimming removed 2 bases at V and 3 bases at J, with 8 bases between. The CDR3 is 13 amino acids. Germline CDR1 is SGHTA and CDR2 is FQGNSA. DNA of the CDR3: TGTGCCAGCAGCTTATCTCGGTACTACGAGCAGTACTTC. As protein: CASSLSRYYEQYF.

The rearrangement uses TRBV5-8 and TRBJ1-1; D gene unclear. With 2 bases removed from V and 1 base from J, the gap between germline ends came to 18 bases. The CDR3 is 17 residues long. Germline CDR1 and CDR2: SGHTS and YDEGEE. Here the CDR3 DNA reads TGTGCCAGCAGCTTATTGGTGGCAGTCCGGGAGAACACTGAAGCTTTCTTT. This sequence encodes CASSLLVAVRENTEAFF. Variable domain in full (rest from reference TRBV5-8 and TRBJ1-1): EAGVTQSPTHLIKTRGQQATLRCSPISGHTSVYWYQQALGLGLQFLLWYDEGEERNRGNFPPRFSGRQFPNYSSELNVNALELEDSALYLCASSLLVAVRENTEAFFGQGTRLTVV.

This chain connects TRBV6-1 to TRBJ2-7, with 10 bases fitting TRBD2. V lost 1 base and J lost 3; bases outside the gene matches: 3. Germline loops: CDR1 MNHNS, CDR2 SASEGT. The CDR3 has 15 amino acids. In DNA form, the CDR3 reads TGTGCCAGCAGTGAAGGGGCTAGCGGGGGCTACGAGCAGTACTTC. Translating it yields CASSEGASGGYEQYF.

The V and J genes are TRBV19 and TRBJ1-6; unclear D gene. V was shortened by 5 bases and J by 0 bases, with 17 bases between the two germline ends. CDR3 size: 18 residues. Germline V gives CDR1 LNHDA, CDR2 SQIVND (reference sequence). This CDR3 is CASSADISVRSYNSPLHF. The CDR3 nucleotides read TGTGCCAGTAGTGCAGACATATCAGTACGCTCCTATAATTCACCCCTCCACTTT.

A word on this clone: Other DNA sequences of this sample code for an identical CDR3. This chain connects TRBV5-4 to TRBJ1-1; 8 nucleotides align to TRBD1. This CDR3 has 14 residues. Germline CDR1 SGHNT, CDR2 YYREEE (reference sequence). Trimming removed 5 bases from V and 5 bases from J; junction bases left unmatched: 8. CDR3 sequence (DNA): TGTGCCAGCAGTGGCGGACAGGGTAGAACTGAAGCTTTCTTT. Its protein is CASSGGQGRTEAFF.

Concerning this clone itself: This specimen includes other DNA sequences encoding the same CDR3. The chain combines TRBV13 with TRBJ2-5, with a weak D call TRBD2 (6 bases). The CDR3 is 15 amino acids. The germline V gene encodes CDR1 PRHDT and CDR2 FYEKMQ (reference sequence). V was trimmed by 0 bases and J by 7 bases, leaving 15 bases between them. Written as DNA, the CDR3 is TGTGCCAGCAGCTTAGGGCGACTAGTGAGGGGGACCCAGTACTTC. This encodes CASSLGRLVRGTQYF.